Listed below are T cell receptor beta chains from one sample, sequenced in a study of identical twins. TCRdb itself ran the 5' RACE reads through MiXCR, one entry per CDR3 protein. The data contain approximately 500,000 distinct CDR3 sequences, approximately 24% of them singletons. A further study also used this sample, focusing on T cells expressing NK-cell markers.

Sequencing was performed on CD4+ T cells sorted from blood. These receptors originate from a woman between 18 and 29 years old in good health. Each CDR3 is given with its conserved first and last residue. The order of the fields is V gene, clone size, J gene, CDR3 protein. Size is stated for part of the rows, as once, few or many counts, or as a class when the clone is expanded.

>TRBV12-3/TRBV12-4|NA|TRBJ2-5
CASSLAGHQYF
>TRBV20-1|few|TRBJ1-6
CSAPVVGASPLHF
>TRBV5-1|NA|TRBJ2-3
CASSPLAGLEDTQYF
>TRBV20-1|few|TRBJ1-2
CSARNDRGAYGYTF
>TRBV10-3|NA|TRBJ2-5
CAIRASGLAEYQETQYF
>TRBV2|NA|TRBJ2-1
CASRVRAGAFNEQFF
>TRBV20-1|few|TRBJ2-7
CSARDAQGPYEQYF
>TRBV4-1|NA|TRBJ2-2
CASSQDHGVGGELFF
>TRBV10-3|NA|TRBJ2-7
CAIARQGRDEQYF
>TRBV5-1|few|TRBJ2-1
CASSFHRAGGMEQFF
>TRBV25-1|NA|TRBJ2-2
CASRPRGGSTGELFF
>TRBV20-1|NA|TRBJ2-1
CSARRAYNEQFF
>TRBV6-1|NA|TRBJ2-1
CASGRTSAYNEQFF
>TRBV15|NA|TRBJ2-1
CATSHPRGLAGLDEQFF
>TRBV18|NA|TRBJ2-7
CASSKKGGQYF
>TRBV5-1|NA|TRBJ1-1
CASSLQGEVTEAFF
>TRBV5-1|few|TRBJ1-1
CASSRATDRSTEAFF
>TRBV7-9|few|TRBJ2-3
CASSLLGPPGGDTQYF
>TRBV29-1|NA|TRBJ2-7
CSVEKVVGQGTYEQYF
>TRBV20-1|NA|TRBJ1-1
CSAHVGRVMGSEAFF
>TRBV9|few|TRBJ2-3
CASSVDTAGSTDTQYF
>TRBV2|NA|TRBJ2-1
CAIPLRGVRGGSYNEQFF
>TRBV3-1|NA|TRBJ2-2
CASARTGTTGELFF